This TCR beta chain was recovered during a study of radiotherapy plus CTLA-4 blockade in lung cancer. Points from the study as a whole: Reportedly, early blood T cell clone dynamics best predicted response, with interferon-beta.

This table comes from immunoSEQ multiplex PCR, and its TCRdb copy is limited to in-frame clones, with some not included. The sample lists tens of thousands of clones, about 88% occurring once. Germline CDR1 is MDHEN and CDR2 is SYDVKM. The J segment lost 16 bases and the V segment lost 1 base, leaving 10 bases of the junction unmatched. CDR3 length: 13 amino acids. Comment on this clone: Its antigen is unknown.

The chain joins TRBV28 to TRBJ2-1, with 7 nucleotides matching TRBD1. The sequence was collected from a human donor with non-small cell lung cancer that progressed on radiotherapy plus ipilimumab. Sample: peripheral blood, taken from a patient treated with radiotherapy plus ipilimumab. DNA for the CDR3: TGTGCCAGCAGTTTATTGACGACAGGGTTGCCATTCTTC. Protein product: CASSLLTTGLPFF.